This entry lists 18 T cell receptor beta chains sequenced from one sample in a study of blood T cell repertoires in COVID-19. Profiling relied on immunoSEQ multiplex PCR, and the TCRdb table lists in-frame clones only, not all of them. The table lists 300,000 to 400,000 clones, 85% to 90% of them singletons, with around 6.6% in the top ten. Sequenced material: peripheral blood. These receptors were obtained from a woman between 65 and 79 years old with COVID-19, enrolled during active disease.

This clone has only one observation. The chain is built from TRBV10-3 and TRBJ1-3; D ambiguous. V lost 8 bases and J 2 bases, leaving 13 bases between the germline ends. The CDR3 is 14 residues long. From germline, CDR1 is ENHRY and CDR2 SYGVKD. The CDR3 loop reads CAIARERTGNTIYF. The CDR3 DNA sequence: TGTGCCATCGCCCGGGAACGGACTGGAAACACCATATATTTT.

The gene calls are TRBV4-2 and TRBJ1-3; 7 nucleotides match TRBD1. Trimming cost V 1 base and J 4 bases; bases outside gene matches: 7. Germline V gene lookup returns CDR1 LGHNA and CDR2 YNFKEQ. The CDR3 loop spans 16 amino acids. CDR3 in amino acids: CASSQGTGVGGNTIYF. The CDR3 nucleotides read TGTGCCAGCAGCCAAGGAACAGGGGTAGGGGGAAACACCATATATTTT.

The chain couples TRBV9 to TRBJ2-2, with D possibly being TRBD1 (7 bases). V was pared by 3 bases and J by 8 bases, with 20 bases between. In germline, CDR1 is SGDLS, CDR2 YYNGEE. The CDR3 loop spans 16 amino acids. The CDR3 reads CASSEGGTGVSGELFF. The CDR3 DNA reads TGTGCCAGCAGCGAGGGGGGCACAGGGGTTTCGGGGGAGCTGTTTTTT.

Regarding this clone: This may be a read error, as it is one base from a much larger clone. The CDR3 coding sequence is TGTGCCAGCAGCTTCGGGGCAGATACGCAGTATTTT. Translation gives CASSFGADTQYF. This rearrangement joins TRBV7-3 to TRBJ2-3; weak D call: TRBD2 (5 bases). V shed 3 bases and J shed 4 bases, with 5 bases lying between them. From germline, CDR1 is SGHTA and CDR2 FQGTGA. The CDR3 length is 12 residues.

V usage is TRBV6-2 or TRBV6-3 and J usage is TRBJ1-1, with a tentative D call TRBD1 (6 bases). Trimming took off 4 bases at V and 5 bases at J, with 17 bases between the two ends. Germline V gives CDR1 MNHEY, CDR2 SVGEGT. CDR3 length: 15 residues. The DNA for the CDR3 is TGTGCCAGCAGTTCAGCAGGGGTGGGGGATACTGAAGCTTTCTTT. It codes for CASSSAGVGDTEAFF.

This rearrangement joins TRBV28 to TRBJ1-1; 9 bases line up with TRBD1. V trimming: 2 bases; J trimming: 3 bases; junction bases outside the gene matches: 1. The CDR3 runs 14 residues. Germline V gives CDR1 MDHEN, CDR2 SYDVKM. The CDR3 sequence is CASSLRDRDTEAFF. The CDR3 DNA reads TGTGCCAGCAGTTTACGGGACAGGGACACTGAAGCTTTCTTT.

The chain employs TRBV28 and TRBJ1-1, with D perhaps TRBD1 (5 bases). The CDR3 totals 12 residues. Germline V gives CDR1 MDHEN, CDR2 SYDVKM. Trimming cost V 8 bases and J 4 bases, with 11 bases left between them. CDR3 in DNA: TGTGCCAGCCAGGGAGCGGGCACTGAAGCTTTCTTT. Translation: CASQGAGTEAFF.

V and J are TRBV9 and TRBJ1-6; D gene unclear. V was clipped by 0 bases and J by 0 bases, with 7 bases between them. CDR1 is SGDLS and CDR2 is YYNGEE in the germline V gene. CDR3 size: 16 residues. As DNA, the CDR3 is TGTGCCAGCAGCGTAGCCGGGAACTCCTATAATTCACCCCTCCACTTT. It encodes CASSVAGNSYNSPLHF.

V gene TRBV10-3 combines with J gene TRBJ2-1; TRBD2 agrees at 8 bases. CDR3 length: 14 amino acids. V trimming: 10 bases; J trimming: 6 bases; junction bases outside the gene matches: 11. Germline V lookup: CDR1 ENHRY, CDR2 SYGVKD. Written as DNA, the CDR3 is TGTGCCACCTACCGGGGGGGGTTCGGCAATGAGCAGTTCTTC. Amino acid sequence: CATYRGGFGNEQFF.

This clone has a handful of counts. The V gene is TRBV7-3, the J gene TRBJ1-2, with D uncertain. V was cut by 2 bases and J by 1 base, with 11 bases left in between. CDR1 is SGHTA, CDR2 FQGTGA, per germline. This CDR3 is 15 amino acids long. For the CDR3, the DNA is TGTGCCAGCAGCTTACATCCCGGCGGTAACTATGGCTACACCTTC. It translates to CASSLHPGGNYGYTF.

The chain combines TRBV5-1 with TRBJ1-3; TRBD1 agrees at 10 bases. J gave up 6 bases and V 4 bases, and 7 bases lay outside the gene matches. This CDR3 has 15 residues. Germline V gene sequence: CDR1 SGHRS, CDR2 YFSETQ. Written as DNA, the CDR3 is TGCGCCAGCAGCGGAGGGACAGGGGATCTAAACACCATATATTTT. This sequence encodes CASSGGTGDLNTIYF.

The V gene is TRBV29-1, the J gene TRBJ2-7; D is possibly TRBD1 (5 bases). V lost 4 bases, J lost 7 bases, and 17 bases lay in between. Germline V gives CDR1 SQVTM, CDR2 ANQGSEA. The CDR3 runs 13 residues. DNA of the CDR3: TGCAGCGTTGGTGACAGCCCAGTGGGGGAGCAGTACTTC. Protein: CSVGDSPVGEQYF.

As DNA, the CDR3 is TGTGCCAGCTCACCAAGGGAGGACAGGGTATACTTC. It specifies CASSPREDRVYF. The chain joins TRBV18 to TRBJ2-5; 8 bases match TRBD1. Trimming cost V 2 bases and J 14 bases; bases outside gene matches: 7. Germline loops: CDR1 KGHSH, CDR2 LQKENI. CDR3 length: 12 amino acids.

This clone was seen only once. The rearrangement links TRBV6-5 to TRBJ1-5; D unclear. Trimming took 0 bases from V and 7 from J, leaving 7 bases between them. The CDR3 extends over 13 amino acids. Germline loops: CDR1 MNHEY, CDR2 SVGAGI. This chain's CDR3 is CASSYSFAQPQHF. The CDR3, as DNA: TGTGCCAGCAGTTACTCGTTTGCGCAGCCCCAGCATTTT.

The chain uses TRBV27 and TRBJ2-7, with 7 bases that match TRBD2. Germline V CDR1 and CDR2: MNHEY, SMNVEV (reference sequence). Trimming took 4 bases from V and 6 from J; bases not matched to a gene: 3. The CDR3 sequence is 12 residues long. CDR3 amino acids: CASSYGGSEQYF. The CDR3 nucleotides read TGTGCCAGCAGTTACGGGGGGAGCGAGCAGTACTTC.

The V gene is TRBV19, the J gene TRBJ1-1; possibly TRBD1 for D (5 bases). The germline V and J ends were trimmed by 3 bases and 4 bases, with 9 bases remaining between them. CDR1 is LNHDA and CDR2 is SQIVND in the germline V gene (reference sequence). The length of the CDR3 is 13 residues. CDR3 DNA: TGTGCCAGTAGTATCGGGGGGTTCACTGAAGCTTTCTTT. Its protein is CASSIGGFTEAFF.

This chain joins TRBV7-2 and TRBJ2-7, with 10 bases aligning to TRBD1. The CDR3 runs to 14 residues. After removal of 6 bases from V and 1 base from J, the junction contained 3 bases not matched to a gene. CDR1 SGHTA and CDR2 FQGNSA come from the germline V gene. CDR3 nucleotide sequence: TGTGCCAGCAGGGGGACAGGGGTTTCCTACGAGCAGTACTTC. Its translation is CASRGTGVSYEQYF.

This chain joins TRBV28 and TRBJ1-5; D is perhaps TRBD1 (5 bases). V lost 6 bases and J lost 4, with 10 bases in between. Germline V gives CDR1 MDHEN, CDR2 SYDVKM. The CDR3 spans 13 residues. The CDR3 bases are TGTGCCAGCAGACCGGGGGGGAATCAGCCCCAGCATTTT. The encoded protein is CASRPGGNQPQHF.